Below, 30 T cell receptor beta chains from the same sample are listed, as sequenced in a study of metastatic and nonmetastatic thyroid tumors (dated by TCRdb to about 2020). No patient had received any treatment before thyroid surgery. Receptors were amplified or captured by PCR. TCRdb names Illumina HiSeq 4000 as the instrument used. TCRdb redid the processing of the public reads, applying fastp at Q25 and MiXCR, and retained in-frame beta chains. In this sample the table shows some 18,000 clones, roughly 23% of which occur a single time. The ten largest clones add up to around 9.3% of the sample. The sequenced material came from tumor tissue. These receptors all stem from a male donor with papillary thyroid cancer or a benign thyroid nodule (not recorded which). Some clones in this sample may be carry-over from other donors' samples.

This clone was seen many times. The gene calls are TRBV5-1 and TRBJ2-5, with 9 bases aligning to TRBD1. The CDR3 has 14 amino acids. Germline V lookup: CDR1 SGHRS, CDR2 YFSETQ. Unmatched junction bases numbered 1, after V lost 0 bases and J lost 4 bases. The CDR3 reads CASSLGQGGETQYF. The CDR3 coding sequence is TGCGCCAGCAGCTTGGGACAGGGGGGAGAGACCCAGTACTTC.

By sample share, this clone is medium-sized (0.01 to 0.1%). The CDR3 coding sequence is TGTGCCAGCAGTACACGACTGGACTACGAGCAGTACTTC. Protein: CASSTRLDYEQYF. The V gene is TRBV2, the J gene TRBJ2-7; no reliable D call. The CDR3 is 13 residues long. The V end lost 5 bases, the J end lost 3 bases, and 11 bases lay between the germline ends. Germline CDR1 and CDR2: SNHLY and FYNNEI.

This clone was seen many times. The chain has TRBV29-1 and TRBJ2-1; unclear D gene. CDR3 length: 13 residues. Germline V gene sequence: CDR1 SQVTM, CDR2 ANQGSEA. V gave up 0 bases and J gave up 5 bases, with 8 bases separating them. CDR3 residues: CSVEDWANNEQFF. The CDR3 region has the DNA TGCAGCGTTGAAGATTGGGCCAACAATGAGCAGTTCTTC.

A few counts support this clone. A much larger clonotype is one base distant, so this may be a read error. This chain joins TRBV29-1 and TRBJ1-1; no clear D gene. The CDR3 runs to 13 residues. Trimming shortened V by 1 base and J by 5 bases, and 11 bases separated the two germline ends. Per the germline V gene, CDR1 is SQVTM and CDR2 is ANQGSEA. The DNA of the CDR3 is TGCAGCGTTGAAGTGCTAGGGCGGACTGAAGCTTTCTTT. It translates to CSVEVLGRTEAFF.

This clone was seen repeatedly, ten times or more. V gene TRBV11-3 combines with J gene TRBJ1-6, with a possible D match to TRBD1 (5 bases). This CDR3 contains 14 residues. Per germline, CDR1 SGHNT and CDR2 YENEEA. V shed 2 bases and J shed 8 bases, with 10 bases lying between them. The CDR3 reads CASSLRGFDSPLHF. The CDR3 nucleotides are TGTGCCAGCAGCTTACGGGGCTTTGATTCACCCCTCCACTTT.

This clone was counted at least ten times. The J gene is TRBJ2-7, the V gene TRBV11-2, with D unresolved. V was shortened by 1 base and J by 6 bases, with 16 bases between the two germline ends. The germline gives CDR1 SGHAT, CDR2 FQNNGV. This CDR3 region has 15 residues. The CDR3 DNA is TGTGCCAGCAGCTTAGGTCACTGGAATAGACCCGAGCAGTACTTC. This translates into CASSLGHWNRPEQYF. Drawing the rest from reference TRBV11-2 and TRBJ2-7, the complete variable domain is EAGVAQSPRYKIIEKRQSVAFWCNPISGHATLYWYQQILGQGPKLLIQFQNNGVVDDSQLPKDRFSAERLKGVDSTLKIQPAKLEDSAVYLCASSLGHWNRPEQYFGPGTRLTVT.

This clone was detected only a few times. As DNA, the CDR3 is TGTGCCAGCAGTGAACCCCCGATCCAAGAGACCCAGTACTTC. Its translation is CASSEPPIQETQYF. V usage is TRBV6-1 and J usage is TRBJ2-5, with unresolved D. The CDR3 covers 14 residues. The germline CDR1 and CDR2 sequences are MNHNS and SASEGT. Trimming removed 2 bases at V and 1 base at J, with 8 bases between.

The table lists this clone with many counts. The chain recombines TRBV19 with TRBJ2-3; the D gene is possibly TRBD1 (7 bases). V was shortened by 4 bases and J by 5 bases, with 10 bases between the two germline ends. This CDR3 is 13 amino acids long. CDR1 is LNHDA and CDR2 is SQIVND in the germline V gene (reference sequence). CDR3 sequence (DNA): TGTGCCAGTAGTACAGGGGGGAGAGATACGCAGTATTTT. Protein sequence: CASSTGGRDTQYF. The full variable domain, in which reference TRBV19 and TRBJ2-3 provide the parts outside the CDR3, is DGGITQSPKYLFRKEGQNVTLSCEQNLNHDAMYWYRQDPGQGLRLIYYSQIVNDFQKGDIAEGYSVSREKKESFPLTVTSAQKNPTAFYLCASSTGGRDTQYFGPGTRLTVL.

In its sample, this clone was seen many times. This chain connects TRBV2 to TRBJ2-7; 10 positions agree with TRBD1. CDR1 and CDR2 (germline): SNHLY, FYNNEI. Losses at the gene ends were 0 bases for V and 3 bases for J; bases not matched to a gene: 5. The CDR3 extends over 16 amino acids. For the CDR3, the DNA is TGTGCCAGCAGTGAAGCCTTCGGACAGGGGGTCTACGAGCAGTACTTC. This translates into CASSEAFGQGVYEQYF.

This clone was counted at least ten times. The chain uses TRBV6-5 and TRBJ2-1, with D perhaps given as TRBD1 or TRBD2 (5 bases each). Germline loops: CDR1 MNHEY, CDR2 SVGAGI. V was cut by 2 bases and J by 3 bases, with 20 bases left in between. The CDR3 contains 18 residues. The CDR3 here is CASSYEGLQRRFYNEQFF. The DNA of the CDR3 is TGTGCCAGCAGTTACGAGGGGTTACAACGTCGATTCTACAATGAGCAGTTCTTC.

To note about this clone: A single base separates this from a much larger clone, so it may be a read error. The rearrangement uses TRBV6-1 and TRBJ1-2; perhaps TRBD1 as D (5 bases). Germline CDR1 and CDR2: MNHNS and SASEGT. Trimming pared 7 bases from V and 5 bases from J, leaving 17 bases between. CDR3 length: 14 amino acids. The CDR3 DNA sequence: TGTGCCAGCACCCTTTCCGGGGGGGGTTATGGCTACACCTTC. It codes for CASTLSGGGYGYTF.

This clone was seen many times. This chain links TRBV18 with TRBJ1-6; D uncertain. Germline values: CDR1 KGHSH, CDR2 LQKENI. V lost 6 bases and J lost 7, with 13 bases in between. The CDR3 is 14 residues long. The CDR3 loop is CASSLGLENSPLHF. The DNA for the CDR3 is TGTGCCAGCTCTCTGGGTCTGGAGAATTCACCCCTCCACTTT.

This clone rates as medium-sized (0.01 to 0.1%). The V gene is TRBV6-1, the J gene TRBJ1-3; TRBD1 is a possible D gene (5 bases). CDR1 and CDR2 (germline): MNHNS, SASEGT. The CDR3 is 14 amino acids. V shed 6 bases and J shed 9 bases, with 18 bases lying between them. CDR3 DNA: TGTGCCAGCAGGGGCCCAGGGAGCGCTGGCACCATATATTTT. Translation: CASRGPGSAGTIYF.

This chain joins TRBV15 and TRBJ1-5; 9 nucleotides agree with TRBD1. CDR1 LNHNV and CDR2 YYDKDF come from the germline V gene (reference sequence). The trim removed 6 bases at V and 11 bases at J, leaving 8 bases unmatched. This CDR3 comprises 13 residues. CDR3 residues: CATSGTGFESQHF. In DNA, the CDR3 is TGTGCCACCAGTGGGACAGGGTTTGAGTCCCAGCATTTT.

The J gene is TRBJ2-2, the V gene TRBV28; TRBD1 matches 8 bases. This CDR3 comprises 18 residues. Germline V CDR1 and CDR2: MDHEN, SYDVKM. The V gene end was trimmed by 0 bases and the J gene end by 2 bases; junction bases not matched to a gene: 8. In DNA, the CDR3 is TGTGCCAGCAGTTTATGGGACAGGGTCTATACAAACACCGGGGAGCTGTTTTTT. Protein sequence: CASSLWDRVYTNTGELFF.

This clone was observed at least ten times. The chain joins TRBV2 to TRBJ1-1; 9 bases match TRBD1. CDR1 and CDR2 from the germline V gene are SNHLY and FYNNEI. This CDR3 has 15 residues. V gave up 2 bases and J gave up 8 bases; unmatched junction bases: 9. The CDR3 coding sequence is TGTGCCAGCAGTGAACTGCCGGGACAGGGCGGGGAAGCTTTCTTT. Translation: CASSELPGQGGEAFF.

The sample holds many counts of this clone. The chain couples TRBV19 to TRBJ1-4; D might be TRBD1 (6 bases). The CDR3 spans 15 residues. Germline-derived CDR1 and CDR2 are LNHDA and SQIVND (reference sequence). V lost 5 bases and J lost 1, with 11 bases in between. CDR3 in amino acids: CASSLTGLTNEKLFF. DNA of the CDR3: TGTGCCAGTAGTCTTACAGGGTTAACTAATGAAAAACTGTTTTTT.

This clone was seen repeatedly, ten times or more. The chain links TRBV6-6 to TRBJ1-4; no clear D. V was trimmed by 2 bases and J by 3 bases, leaving 10 bases between them. Germline loops: CDR1 MNHNY, CDR2 SVGAGI (reference sequence). This CDR3 has 15 amino acids. The CDR3: CASSYIWPSNEKLFF. Here the CDR3 DNA reads TGTGCCAGCAGTTACATTTGGCCTTCTAATGAAAAACTGTTTTTT.

This clone was observed many times. The chain has TRBV6-2 or TRBV6-3 and TRBJ1-2; D is undetermined. This CDR3 is 13 amino acids long. Trimming shortened V by 8 bases and J by 2 bases, and 12 bases separated the two germline ends. Germline CDR1 is MNHEY and CDR2 is SVGEGT. Written as DNA, the CDR3 is TGTGCCAGCGATAAAGATAACAACTATGGCTACACCTTC. Its protein product is CASDKDNNYGYTF.

This clone was seen repeatedly, ten times or more. The chain uses TRBV4-2 and TRBJ2-3, with 11 nucleotides matching TRBD2. The trim removed 3 bases at V and 3 bases at J, leaving 5 bases unmatched. The germline CDR1 and CDR2 sequences are LGHNA and YNFKEQ. This CDR3 is built from 16 residues. DNA for the CDR3: TGTGCCAGCAGCCAGGCCTTAGCGGGAGGGACAGATACGCAGTATTTT. This translates into CASSQALAGGTDTQYF.

Regarding this clone: A read error is possible here, since a much larger clone lies one base away. This chain joins TRBV11-2 and TRBJ2-1; 10 bases are shared with TRBD2. The CDR3 contains 15 residues. Per germline, CDR1 SGHAT and CDR2 FQNNGV. CDR3 DNA: TGTGCCAGCAGCTTAGGTAGCGGGAGGTACAGTGAGCAGTTCTTC. It encodes CASSLGSGRYSEQFF. Based on the CDR3 plus reference TRBV11-2 and TRBJ2-1, the full variable domain is EAGVAQSPRYKIIEKRQSVAFWCNPISGHATLYWYQQILGQGPKLLIQFQNNGVVDDSQLPKDRFSAERLKGVDSTLKIQPAKLEDSAVYLCASSLGSGRYSEQFFGPGTRLTVL.

This clone has just a few counts. The chain is built from TRBV19 and TRBJ2-3; possibly TRBD1 for D (6 bases). The germline gives CDR1 LNHDA, CDR2 SQIVND (reference sequence). CDR3 length: 15 residues. Deletions cut 3 bases from V and 5 bases from J, with 15 bases between. The CDR3 bases are TGTGCCAGTAGTATCGGGACATGGAGGATAGATACGCAGTATTTT. Translation: CASSIGTWRIDTQYF.

This clone was seen at least ten times. This may stem from a read error, because a much larger clone lies one nucleotide away. The rearrangement links TRBV12-5 to TRBJ1-2; 7 positions agree with TRBD1. CDR1 and CDR2 (germline): LGHNT, FRNRAP. CDR3 length: 17 amino acids. V was clipped by 2 bases and J by 6 bases; unmatched bases: 15. CDR3 sequence: CASGLSGRDSYIHGYTF. The DNA for the CDR3 is TGTGCTAGTGGTTTGTCAGGGAGGGACAGCTATATTCATGGCTACACCTTC.

This clone was detected only a few times. A read error is possible here, since a much larger clone lies one base away. The J gene is TRBJ2-1, the V gene TRBV24-1, with 7 bases lining up with TRBD2. Germline lookup yields CDR1 KGHDR and CDR2 SFDVKD. V lost 9 bases, J lost 5 bases, and 15 bases stayed unmatched. The CDR3 has 16 amino acids. The CDR3 DNA follows: TGTGCCACCGGTGGGCCGGAGGGGAGGGCACACAATGAGCAGTTCTTC. Translation gives CATGGPEGRAHNEQFF.

This clone was seen repeatedly, ten times or more. This same CDR3 is encoded by further DNA sequences in the sample. The chain is built from TRBV3-1 and TRBJ2-7, with TRBD2 matching over 10 bases. Per the germline V gene, CDR1 is LGHDT and CDR2 is YNNKEL (reference sequence). This CDR3 spans 16 amino acids. V shed 1 base, J shed 3 bases, and the junction held 6 bases outside the gene matches. CDR3 region: CASSQGLAGAHYEQYF. The DNA of the CDR3 is TGTGCCAGCAGCCAAGGGCTAGCGGGAGCGCACTACGAGCAGTACTTC.

This clone was seen at least ten times. This chain's CDR3 is CASSSTGGTDTQYF. CDR3 DNA sequence: TGTGCCAGCTCTTCTACAGGGGGCACAGATACGCAGTATTTT. The V and J genes are TRBV18 and TRBJ2-3; 7 bases align to TRBD1. The CDR3 spans 14 residues. Germline V gene sequence: CDR1 KGHSH, CDR2 LQKENI. V shed 6 bases, J shed 1 base, and the junction held 4 bases outside the gene matches.

The table lists this clone with a few counts. The junction and the germline gene differ at one end; a read error may be behind it. This sequence joins TRBV20-1 and TRBJ2-7; possible D gene TRBD1, 6 bases. Germline V lookup: CDR1 DFQATT, CDR2 SNEGSKA (reference sequence). CDR3 length equals 11 residues. DNA of the CDR3: TGCAGTCCGCAGGGGCTGCACGATCAGTACTTC. This gives the protein CSPQGLHDQYF.

There are a few counts of this clone. V gene TRBV28 combines with J gene TRBJ1-6, with TRBD1 as a possible D gene (5 bases). The CDR3 totals 16 residues. The germline gives CDR1 MDHEN, CDR2 SYDVKM. Trimming took off 6 bases at V and 3 bases at J, with 15 bases between the two ends. The DNA of the CDR3 is TGTGCCAGCAGGATTCAGGGCAAGGTCTATAATTCACCCCTCCACTTT. The encoded protein is CASRIQGKVYNSPLHF.

This clone was found many times. The chain couples TRBV12-3 or TRBV12-4 to TRBJ2-1; 8 nucleotides match TRBD2. Germline trimming cut 5 bases from V and 2 bases from J; bases unmatched to any gene: 5. The length of the CDR3 is 15 residues. CDR3 in amino acids: CASSPGTRTYNEQFF. Written as DNA, the CDR3 is TGTGCCAGCAGTCCCGGGACTAGAACCTACAATGAGCAGTTCTTC.

This clone appeared many times. The chain recombines TRBV9 with TRBJ1-1; D call uncertain. The CDR3 has 14 residues. The germline V and J ends were trimmed by 0 bases and 0 bases, with 6 bases remaining between them. Germline CDR1 reads SGDLS; CDR2 reads YYNGEE. The CDR3 region is CASSVGPMNTEAFF. The DNA for the CDR3 is TGTGCCAGCAGCGTAGGACCCATGAACACTGAAGCTTTCTTT.